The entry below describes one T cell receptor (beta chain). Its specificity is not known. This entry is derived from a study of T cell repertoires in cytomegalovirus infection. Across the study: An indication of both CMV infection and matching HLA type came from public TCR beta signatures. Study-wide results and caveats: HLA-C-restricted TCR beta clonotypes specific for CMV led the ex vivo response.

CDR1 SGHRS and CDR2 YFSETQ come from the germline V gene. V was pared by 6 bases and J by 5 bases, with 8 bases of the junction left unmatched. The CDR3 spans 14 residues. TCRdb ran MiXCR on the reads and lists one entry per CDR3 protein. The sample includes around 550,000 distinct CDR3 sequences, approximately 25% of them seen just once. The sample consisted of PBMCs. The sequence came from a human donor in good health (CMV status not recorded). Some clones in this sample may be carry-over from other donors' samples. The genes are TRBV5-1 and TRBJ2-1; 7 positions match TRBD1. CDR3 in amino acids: CASTFTTGNNEQFF. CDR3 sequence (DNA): TGCGCCAGCACCTTTACGACAGGGAACAATGAGCAGTTCTTC.